Detailed here is one TCR beta chain. The table came from immunoSEQ multiplex PCR; TCRdb's copy has only in-frame clones and leaves some out. The table includes about 71,000 clones, 89% detected once. These data are taken from a study of blood T cell repertoires in COVID-19. Study details: COVID-19 samples collected from the United States, Italy and Spain covered acute and convalescent phases. PBMCs, B-cell-depleted T cells, or T cells were the source of the cDNA or gDNA that made up the material.

This CDR3 has 21 residues. Germline CDR1 and CDR2: MNHNS and SASEGT. Deletions cut 2 bases from V and 0 bases from J, with 26 bases between. Sequenced sample: peripheral blood. This receptor was obtained from a man aged 45-65 years with active COVID-19. The chain joins TRBV6-1 to TRBJ1-3; D possibly corresponds to TRBD1 (5 bases). CDR3 in DNA: TGTGCCAGCAGTGAATTCCTCCCCGCAGGGTCAAGCTTTAGCTCTGGAAACACCATATATTTT. This encodes CASSEFLPAGSSFSSGNTIYF.